This T cell receptor (beta chain) was identified during a study of read filtering for tumor transcriptome and immune sequencing (dated by TCRdb to 2018 to 2020). About the investigation overall: The cohort had 16 to 20 male and 11 to 15 female patients with a mean age of around 69 years, ranging from about 40 to 85. By revised international staging, about 8 patients were R-ISS I, approximately 15 were R-ISS II and more than five were R-ISS III. TCR-region mapped reads per sample ranged from about 4.05 to 10.27 million with IR-seq versus only about 80 to 1,300 with RNA-seq. Whole-transcriptome libraries were prepared with the TruSeq RNA Access Library Prep Kit after DNase treatment. Using the same bone marrow samples, the study ran both targeted immune repertoire sequencing and bulk whole-transcriptome sequencing and then compared the TCR repertoires from each method. A main aim was a read-filtering strategy for immune repertoire data, specifically whether clonotypes supported by a single read should be removed. General study outcomes and caveats: The sorted CD138-negative fraction was not purified T cells but a mixed bone marrow immune population. The correlation between IR-seq and RNA-seq shared clonotype proportions was increased by removal of single-read clonotypes. Single-read clonotypes made up 80% to 85% of clonotypes but only approximately 4% of total reads in IR-seq, compared with more than 70% of clonotypes and 40% to 55% of reads in RNA-seq. IR-seq captured clonotypes at much higher depth and more reliably than RNA-seq, and smaller IR-seq throughput sufficed to identify most shared clonotypes.

Bone marrow was sampled from every patient at the time of active disease. Ficoll-Hypaque density gradient centrifugation was used to isolate the bone marrow mononuclear cells. To remove myeloma plasma cells, the cells were labeled with CD138 magnetic microbeads on a MACS separator, and CD138-negative cells were then collected by negative selection. Flow cytometry on an Attune NxT with CD138 antibodies was used to check the purity of the isolated cells. TRIzol reagent was used to extract total RNA, and a NanoDrop spectrophotometer was used to quantify the extracted RNA. Paired RNA-seq and IR-seq were performed on each patient's CD138-negative bone marrow sample. In this sample, this clonotype turned up many times. No cognate antigen has been identified for it. No much larger clone is present one base from it, and per-base qualities are unavailable. The CDR3 holds 15 amino acids from the cysteine to the phenylalanine. Just CDR3 DNA is preserved here, 45 bases in frame from base 1. V drops 2 bases and J drops 7 bases, leaving 12 bases in between. The germline V gene (reference sequence) sets CDR1 to LGHDT and CDR2 to YNNKEL.

The Immunoverse kit was used to build TCR libraries from approximately 410 ng RNA, with molecular barcoded adaptors covering alpha/delta and beta/gamma chains. TCR library preparation was performed with the same RNA that was used for transcriptome sequencing. An Illumina HiSeq 4000 with 2 x 150 cycles was used to sequence the TCR libraries. The paper's data handling went like this. With MiXCR, TCR reads were aligned to human V, D, J and C references and assembled into CDR3 clonotypes, with quality filtering and error correction included. The tcR package in R was used for analysis of clonotype counts and gene usage diversity. Raw mapping reads were checked after the RNA-seq reads had been mapped by STAR aligner version 2.5.3a onto the human GRCh37 genome. To test the effect of sequencing depth on detected clonotypes, IR-seq fastq files were randomly downsampled using Seqtk 1.3. In-frame beta chains were kept once TCRdb had trimmed the public reads at Q25 with fastp and called clones with MiXCR. Rows with one shared CDR3 protein collapse into an entry with the most common genes and DNA. These V and J calls rely on TCRdb rather than the paper's analysis. The sample includes around 140,000 distinct CDR3 sequences, with over 10% observed a single time. Just under 8.5% of the sample belongs to the ten largest clones.

Sequenced material: a population of CD138-negative cells sorted from bone marrow. The label giving this sample's cell subset or site can be read as: bone marrow mononuclear cells depleted of CD138+ plasma/myeloma cells by negative magnetic selection. This TCR was recovered from a donor over 35 with multiple myeloma. The chain links TRBV3-1 with TRBJ1-6; tentative D gene TRBD1, with 5 bases matching. The CDR3 is CASSQPGRRNSPLHF. The nucleotide sequence is TGTGCCAGCAGCCAACCGGGACGGCGGAATTCACCCCTCCACTTT. The full variable domain, completed from the reference TRBV3-1 and TRBJ1-6 proteins outside the CDR3, reads DTAVSQTPKYLVTQMGNDKSIKCEQNLGHDTMYWYKQDSKKFLKIMFSYNNKELIINETVPNRFSPKSPDKAHLNLHINSLELGDSAVYFCASSQPGRRNSPLHFGNGTRLTVT.